This TCR beta chain derives from a study of cytomegalovirus exposure and HLA in healthy donors. V lost 6 bases, J lost 4 bases, and 15 bases lay in between. The CDR3 totals 14 residues. The germline CDR1 and CDR2 sequences are MNHNS and SASEGT. The PCR ran on 60 Vbeta and 13 Jbeta primers. Method: immunoSEQ multiplex PCR; TCRdb's copy keeps in-frame clones and lacks some. Of about 89,000 clones in the sample, around 67% were seen once. General study results and limits: Segments of the TCR beta V type were, in most cases, productive about 90% or about 30% of the time in an earlier analysis. Cytomegalovirus status was reportedly diagnosed by the classifier with high specificity and sensitivity. Common viral pathogens seemed to be connected with several of the most significant clusters, according to a later analysis.

A word on this clone: Its target is not known.

The TCR originated in a human donor in good health. The sequenced sample consisted of PBMCs. V gene TRBV6-1 combines with J gene TRBJ1-2; TRBD1 is a possible D gene (5 bases). DNA of the CDR3: TGTGCCAGCAGGGCCCCCAGGGCCCCCTATGGCTACACCTTC. It yields the protein CASRAPRAPYGYTF.